This passage covers 31 T cell receptor beta chains from one sample sequenced in a study of blood T cell repertoires in COVID-19. Produced via immunoSEQ multiplex PCR; TCRdb's table is partial and in-frame only. The top ten clones hold approximately 3.3% of a sample with some 200,000 clones, about 86% of them seen once. Sequenced: peripheral blood. These receptors came from a young man with active or convalescent COVID-19.

The gene calls are TRBV27 and TRBJ2-7; maybe TRBD1 (6 bases). The germline CDR1 and CDR2 sequences are MNHEY and SMNVEV (reference sequence). The CDR3 is 13 residues long. Trimming took off 4 bases at V and 9 bases at J, with 16 bases between the two ends. Here the CDR3 reads CASSSHDRRGQYV. The DNA for the CDR3 is TGTGCCAGCAGTTCCCACGACAGGAGAGGGCAGTACGTC.

The chain recombines TRBV11-2 with TRBJ2-5; 8 bases align to TRBD1. This CDR3 has 17 amino acids. Germline values: CDR1 SGHAT, CDR2 FQNNGV. The ends lost 3 bases at V and 5 bases at J; junction bases unmatched: 14. The CDR3 nucleotides are TGTGCCAGCAGCTTCACTAGGACAGGGAAAGTGTTGGAGACCCAGTACTTC. This gives the protein CASSFTRTGKVLETQYF.

This clone was counted a few times. This specimen includes other DNA sequences encoding the same CDR3. V is TRBV6-5 and J is TRBJ2-1, with 8 bases that match TRBD2. CDR1 and CDR2 from the germline V gene are MNHEY and SVGAGI. V lost 6 bases to trimming and J lost 6 bases; unmatched junction nucleotides: 7. The CDR3 sequence is 14 residues long. CDR3 residues: CASRSSGFSNEQFF. The DNA of the CDR3 is TGTGCCAGCAGGTCTAGCGGGTTCTCCAATGAGCAGTTCTTC.

The chain couples TRBV2 to TRBJ2-1; TRBD1 might be the D (5 bases). This CDR3 is built from 15 residues. The germline gives CDR1 SNHLY, CDR2 FYNNEI. Between the trimmed V and J ends, which lost 5 bases and 0 bases, there was a span of 11 bases. The CDR3 DNA reads TGTGCCAGCAGTCCCCGACAGAGCTCCTACAATGAGCAGTTCTTC. As protein: CASSPRQSSYNEQFF.

The DNA of the CDR3 is TGCAGCGTCACAGGGGGCGCCGCGAACACTGAAGCTTTCTTT. This translates into CSVTGGAANTEAFF. The chain carries TRBV29-1 and TRBJ1-1; TRBD1 matches 9 bases. The CDR3 consists of 14 residues. Trimming removed 6 bases from V and 1 base from J; junction bases left unmatched: 6. Germline V gene sequence: CDR1 SQVTM, CDR2 ANQGSEA. Drawing the rest from reference TRBV29-1 and TRBJ1-1, the complete variable domain is SAVISQKPSRDICQRGTSLTIQCQVDSQVTMMFWYRQQPGQSLTLIATANQGSEATYESGFVIDKFPISRPNLTFSTLTVSNMSPEDSSIYLCSVTGGAANTEAFFGQGTRLTVV.

The rearrangement links TRBV25-1 to TRBJ2-5, with D tentatively TRBD2 (5 bases). CDR3 size: 16 residues. Trimming removed 1 base at V and 2 bases at J, with 14 bases between. The germline V gene encodes CDR1 MGHDK and CDR2 SYGVNS. The CDR3 loop is CASSESGGSVQETQYF. The CDR3 DNA reads TGTGCCAGCAGTGAATCTGGAGGTAGCGTACAAGAGACCCAGTACTTC.

The rearrangement links TRBV11-3 to TRBJ2-3; TRBD2 agrees at 12 bases. Unmatched junction bases numbered 6, after V lost 5 bases and J lost 0 bases. CDR1 and CDR2 from the germline V gene are SGHNT and YENEEA. This CDR3 has 17 residues. CDR3 sequence reads: CASSPTSGRTSTDTQYF. The CDR3 nucleotides are TGTGCCAGCAGCCCCACTAGCGGGAGGACTAGCACAGATACGCAGTATTTT.

This clone was observed a single time. The CDR3 nucleotides are TGTGCCAGCGGCAGGGGAAATGAAAAACTGTTTTTT. Translation: CASGRGNEKLFF. This chain joins TRBV2 and TRBJ1-4; a weak D match, TRBD1 (6 bases). The CDR3 sequence is 12 residues long. Germline V gene data show CDR1 as SNHLY and CDR2 as FYNNEI. The V and J ends lost 8 bases and 5 bases respectively, with 9 bases between them.

The rearrangement joins TRBV2 to TRBJ1-1, with 8 bases lining up with TRBD1. The V gene's germline CDR1 is SNHLY and CDR2 FYNNEI. CDR3 length: 15 residues. V gave up 5 bases and J gave up 1 base; unmatched junction bases: 6. The CDR3 DNA follows: TGTGCCAGCAGTCTAGAGACAGGGGAGAACACTGAAGCTTTCTTT. It codes for CASSLETGENTEAFF.

The sample holds a few counts of this clone. The chain couples TRBV4-1 to TRBJ2-1, with 7 bases that match TRBD2. The CDR3 is 18 residues long. The germline CDR1 and CDR2 sequences are MGHRA and YSYEKL. V shed 0 bases and J 9 bases; nucleotides not matched to a gene: 17. CDR3 coding DNA: TGCGCCAGCAGCCAAGACGACTTCTTTGCGGGAGATAGAACTGAGCAGTTCTTC. This codes for CASSQDDFFAGDRTEQFF.

The chain uses TRBV7-2 and TRBJ1-5; D not resolved. Germline lookup yields CDR1 SGHTA and CDR2 FQGNSA. Trimming took 5 bases from V and 0 from J, leaving 11 bases between them. This CDR3 is built from 15 residues. CDR3 sequence: CASSHTRNSNQPQHF. CDR3 nucleotide sequence: TGTGCCAGCAGCCATACAAGAAATAGCAATCAGCCCCAGCATTTT. Looking up the rest from reference TRBV7-2 and TRBJ1-5 gives the full variable domain: GAGVSQSPSNKVTEKGKDVELRCDPISGHTALYWYRQSLGQGLEFLIYFQGNSAPDKSGLPSDRFSAERTGGSVSTLTIQRTQQEDSAVYLCASSHTRNSNQPQHFGDGTRLSIL.

This chain connects TRBV3-1 (or the pseudogene TRBV3-2) to TRBJ2-3; TRBD2 agrees at 9 bases. The V and J ends lost 4 bases and 0 bases, in that order; junction bases with no gene match: 8. The CDR3 contains 17 residues. Germline V gene sequence: CDR1 LGHDT, CDR2 YNNKEL (reference sequence). This CDR3 is CASSLYSGGLSTDTQYF. CDR3 nucleotides: TGTGCCAGCAGCCTTTATAGCGGGGGACTTAGCACAGATACGCAGTATTTT.

The chain recombines TRBV7-2 with TRBJ2-6, with D tentatively TRBD2 (6 bases). The CDR3 consists of 17 residues. CDR1 and CDR2 (germline): SGHTA, FQGNSA. The ends were cut back, 5 bases at V and 3 bases at J, with 17 bases in the middle. The CDR3 reads CASSVSQGGDGANVLTF. The CDR3 nucleotides read TGTGCCAGCAGCGTAAGCCAGGGAGGAGATGGGGCCAACGTCCTGACTTTC.

The chain is built from TRBV3-1 (or the pseudogene TRBV3-2) and TRBJ1-3; D call uncertain. Germline values: CDR1 LGHDT, CDR2 YNNKEL (reference sequence). The V end was cut by 2 bases, the J end by 7 bases, with 9 bases between. The CDR3 totals 13 residues. The CDR3 DNA reads as TGTGCCAGCAGCCAAAAGGCGGTGAACACCATATATTTT. This codes for CASSQKAVNTIYF.

This chain links TRBV12-3 or TRBV12-4 with TRBJ2-3; no clear D gene. There are 11 residues in the CDR3. Between the trimmed V and J ends, which lost 2 bases and 6 bases, there was a span of 3 bases. The CDR3 region has the DNA TGTGCCAGCAGTTTATCGGATACGCAGTATTTT. Its protein product is CASSLSDTQYF.

This clone was seen a handful of times. The genes are TRBV11-2 and TRBJ1-4; weak D call: TRBD1 (6 bases). Trimming shortened V by 5 bases and J by 0 bases, and 13 bases separated the two germline ends. Per germline, CDR1 SGHAT and CDR2 FQNNGV. This CDR3 region has 16 residues. CDR3 DNA: TGTGCCAGCAGCCTACTACAGGGTGCAACTAATGAAAAACTGTTTTTT. Translating it yields CASSLLQGATNEKLFF.

The rearrangement joins TRBV14 to TRBJ2-7; the D is unclear. The length of the CDR3 is 13 residues. V lost 2 bases and J lost 6, with 11 bases in between. Germline values: CDR1 SGHDN, CDR2 FVKESK. In DNA, the CDR3 is TGTGCCAGCAGCCAAACCCGGTTCGGCGAGCAGTACGTC. It yields the protein CASSQTRFGEQYV.

The chain uses TRBV10-2 and TRBJ1-1, with D unresolved. V gave up 3 bases and J gave up 3 bases, with 11 bases separating them. The CDR3 is 14 amino acids. Germline V gene lookup returns CDR1 WSHSY and CDR2 SAAADI. CDR3 DNA: TGCGCCAGCAGTGAATATAACAGACACACTGAAGCTTTCTTT. As protein: CASSEYNRHTEAFF.

The chain joins TRBV6-7 to TRBJ1-1; possible D gene TRBD1, 5 bases. TRBV6-7 is identified as an open reading frame with a role that is uncertain. This CDR3 is 16 amino acids long. V lost 0 bases and J lost 0, with 11 bases in between. CDR3 DNA sequence: TGTGCCAGCAGTTACTCGTGGAGGGGAATGAACACTGAAGCTTTCTTT. This translates into CASSYSWRGMNTEAFF.

This clone appeared a single time. This chain links TRBV19 with TRBJ2-7, with TRBD2 identical over 8 bases. The V gene end was trimmed by 1 base and the J gene end by 3 bases; junction bases not matched to a gene: 5. In germline, CDR1 is LNHDA, CDR2 SQIVND (reference sequence). The CDR3 is 15 amino acids. The CDR3 coding sequence is TGTGCCAGTAGTATAGCCGCGGGGGGCGGCTACGAGCAGTACGTC. As protein: CASSIAAGGGYEQYV.

This chain's CDR3 is CASSLSKGTSGAYEQYF. The CDR3 DNA reads as TGCGCCAGCAGCTTGTCAAAAGGGACTAGCGGGGCCTACGAGCAGTACTTC. This chain uses TRBV5-1 with TRBJ2-7, with 13 bases identical to TRBD2. CDR1 is SGHRS, CDR2 YFSETQ, per germline. This CDR3 contains 17 residues. The V segment lost 1 base and the J segment 2 bases; nucleotides outside the gene matches: 6.

This sequence joins TRBV30 and TRBJ2-1, with unresolved D. CDR1 and CDR2 from the germline V gene are GTSNPN and SVGIG (reference sequence). V lost 2 bases and J lost 4, with 21 bases in between. CDR3 length equals 17 residues. CDR3 sequence reads: CAWSSRIQSSSYNEQFF. In DNA, the CDR3 is TGTGCCTGGAGTAGCAGAATACAGTCCTCGTCATACAATGAGCAGTTCTTC.

This chain links TRBV6-5 with TRBJ1-3, with 8 nucleotides matching TRBD1. The junction had 2 bases not matched to a gene; V was cut back by 4 bases and J by 3 bases. Germline V gene data show CDR1 as MNHEY and CDR2 as SVGAGI. CDR3 length equals 14 residues. For the CDR3, the DNA is TGTGCCAGCAGTTCAGGGGGCATTGGAAACACCATATATTTT. Translated: CASSSGGIGNTIYF.

The J gene is TRBJ1-1, the V gene TRBV29-1; TRBD1 matches 9 bases. Germline CDR1 and CDR2: SQVTM and ANQGSEA. The CDR3 runs to 12 residues. J was trimmed by 6 bases and V by 7 bases; bases with no gene match: 6. The CDR3 sequence is CSAGQGIAEAFF. Written as DNA, the CDR3 is TGCAGCGCGGGACAGGGAATTGCTGAAGCTTTCTTT.

The genes are TRBV18 and TRBJ2-1, with TRBD2 matching 7 bases. This CDR3 has 14 residues. Trimming removed 2 bases from V and 6 bases from J; junction bases left unmatched: 4. Germline-derived CDR1 and CDR2 are KGHSH and LQKENI. CDR3 region: CASSPMTSSNEQFF. As DNA, the CDR3 is TGTGCCAGCTCACCAATGACTAGCAGCAATGAGCAGTTCTTC.

This rearrangement joins TRBV28 to TRBJ1-5; maybe TRBD1 (6 bases). Trimming removed 7 bases from V and 5 bases from J, with 15 bases in between. CDR1 is MDHEN, CDR2 SYDVKM, per germline. The CDR3 runs 14 residues. DNA for the CDR3: TGTGCCAGCACATCGCCCAGGGGTTATCAGCCCCAGCATTTT. Its translation is CASTSPRGYQPQHF. The full variable domain, completed using reference TRBV28 and TRBJ1-5, is DVKVTQSSRYLVKRTGEKVFLECVQDMDHENMFWYRQDPGLGLRLIYFSYDVKMKEKGDIPEGYSVSREKKERFSLILESASTNQTSMYLCASTSPRGYQPQHFGDGTRLSIL.

This chain uses TRBV7-9 with TRBJ2-7; TRBD2 matches 8 bases. With V trimmed by 0 bases and J by 5 bases, 6 bases remained unmatched. In germline, CDR1 is SEHNR, CDR2 FQNEAQ (reference sequence). The CDR3 contains 15 residues. CDR3 residues: CASSLATSAVHEQYF. The CDR3 coding sequence is TGTGCCAGCAGCTTAGCGACTAGCGCCGTCCACGAGCAGTACTTC.

CDR3 sequence (DNA): TGTGCCAGCAGCTTGGAACTACACTCCTACAATGAGCAGTTCTTC. Encoded protein: CASSLELHSYNEQFF. The chain combines TRBV5-6 with TRBJ2-1; D gene uncertain. Germline CDR1 is SGHDT and CDR2 is YYEEEE. V was clipped by 0 bases and J by 0 bases, with 7 bases between them. The CDR3 sequence is 15 residues long.

The V gene is TRBV12-3 or TRBV12-4, the J gene TRBJ1-2; TRBD1 matches at 7 bases. The CDR3 runs to 13 residues. With 7 bases clipped from V and 8 bases from J, the junction kept 10 bases outside the gene matches. The CDR3 is CASTVNRGLGYTF. The CDR3 DNA follows: TGTGCCAGCACCGTGAACAGGGGCCTGGGCTACACCTTC.

This clone has just one count. CDR3 sequence: CASYLSSGKSSYNSPLHF. The CDR3 DNA reads as TGTGCCAGCTATTTAAGCTCGGGAAAGAGCTCCTATAATTCACCCCTCCACTTT. This chain connects TRBV2 to TRBJ1-6; D is undetermined. The ends were cut back, 8 bases at V and 0 bases at J, with 20 bases in the middle. The CDR3 length is 18 residues. CDR1 and CDR2 (germline): SNHLY, FYNNEI. The whole variable domain, filled in from reference TRBV2 and TRBJ1-6, reads EPEVTQTPSHQVTQMGQEVILRCVPISNHLYFYWYRQILGQKVEFLVSFYNNEISEKSEIFDDQFSVERPDGSNFTLKIRSTKLEDSAMYFCASYLSSGKSSYNSPLHFGNGTRLTVT.

This sequence joins TRBV4-1 and TRBJ2-1; the match to TRBD2 covers 10 bases. The CDR3 consists of 20 residues. CDR1 MGHRA and CDR2 YSYEKL come from the germline V gene. Trimming took 1 base from V and 4 from J; bases not matched to a gene: 16. The CDR3 region has the DNA TGCGCCAGCAGCCAAGGAACCTTTAGCGGGAGGAATTTCTTTTACAATGAGCAGTTCTTC. It codes for CASSQGTFSGRNFFYNEQFF.